This paragraph covers one T cell receptor (beta chain) sequence. What it binds is unknown. The method was immunoSEQ multiplex PCR; TCRdb's version includes in-frame clones alone and lacks a portion of them. Here the sample spans some 580,000 clones, about 98% being singletons. The sample originates from a study of shared clonotypes between healthy human individuals. Study-wide points: Sharing of clonotypes among donors was expected to vary with sequencing depth. What rarefaction showed was incomplete sorted-subset sequencing despite large depth.

Terminally differentiated effector memory CD45RA+ cells were excluded by CCR7 positive selection of CD45RO-negative cells. Sequenced: naive CD8+ T cells sorted from blood. The receptor's source is a man aged 30 to 39 in good health.

The CDR3 protein is CASSMAWGRSNQPQHF. The DNA of the CDR3 is TGTGCCAGTAGTATGGCCTGGGGCAGAAGCAATCAGCCCCAGCATTTT. The chain joins TRBV19 to TRBJ1-5; weak D call: TRBD1 (5 bases). CDR1 LNHDA and CDR2 SQIVND come from the germline V gene (reference sequence). The CDR3 runs 16 residues. Trimming cost V 3 bases and J 1 base, with 13 bases left between them.